The 9 T cell receptor beta chains below all came from one sample that was sequenced in a study of OX40 agonist ivuxolimab in advanced cancers. Sequencing used immunoSEQ multiplex PCR; TCRdb keeps in-frame clones, though not all of them. The repertoire holds 30,000 to 45,000 clones, with around nine tenths as singletons. Here the sequenced sample was CD4+ or CD8+ T cells sorted from blood, taken in a trial of the OX40 agonist ivuxolimab. These receptors originate from an adult with an advanced solid tumor such as melanoma, head and neck, liver or kidney cancer.

The chain joins TRBV5-5 to TRBJ2-7; TRBD2 agrees at 7 bases. There are 13 residues in the CDR3. After removal of 4 bases from V and 6 bases from J, the junction contained 7 bases not matched to a gene. Germline values: CDR1 SGHKS, CDR2 YYEKEE (reference sequence). Here the CDR3 reads CASSLFGGGEQYF. For the CDR3, the DNA is TGTGCCAGCAGCCTGTTCGGCGGGGGCGAGCAGTACTTC.

Only a few counts were recorded for this clone. The chain links TRBV6-5 to TRBJ2-1; 8 bases align to TRBD2. Germline V lookup: CDR1 MNHEY, CDR2 SVGAGI. Losses at the gene ends were 6 bases for V and 9 bases for J; bases not matched to a gene: 13. CDR3 size: 15 residues. The CDR3 protein is CASRAGTSASGEQFF. In nucleotides, the CDR3 is TGTGCCAGCAGGGCCGGGACTAGTGCCTCGGGTGAGCAGTTCTTC.

The rearrangement uses TRBV19 and TRBJ2-1; 7 bases fit TRBD2. The CDR3 spans 16 residues. Germline V CDR1 and CDR2: LNHDA, SQIVND (reference sequence). V lost 3 bases to trimming and J lost 4 bases; unmatched junction nucleotides: 9. CDR3 DNA: TGTGCCAGTAGTATGATACCGGCTAGCGGATACAATGAGCAGTTCTTC. Translating it yields CASSMIPASGYNEQFF.

The chain links TRBV4-2 to TRBJ2-2; D remains unclear. The CDR3 runs 14 residues. Trimming removed 0 bases at V and 6 bases at J, with 8 bases between. Germline values: CDR1 LGHNA, CDR2 YNFKEQ. The CDR3 DNA reads as TGTGCCAGCAGCCAAGATATAAGTGCCGGGGAGCTGTTTTTT. Encoded protein: CASSQDISAGELFF.

The genes are TRBV7-2 and TRBJ1-2; unclear D gene. The ends were cut back, 1 base at V and 0 bases at J, with 15 bases in the middle. The length of the CDR3 is 17 residues. Germline V gene data show CDR1 as SGHTA and CDR2 as FQGNSA. The CDR3 here is CASSLVGMGSANYGYTF. CDR3 bases: TGTGCCAGCAGCTTAGTCGGTATGGGATCAGCTAACTATGGCTACACCTTC.

This chain connects TRBV12-5 to TRBJ1-2; no definite D call. The CDR3 loop spans 14 amino acids. V was trimmed by 6 bases and J by 3 bases, leaving 14 bases between them. Germline V CDR1 and CDR2: LGHNT, FRNRAP. The CDR3 bases are TGTGCTAGTGGAGAGTTGCCAGATTACTATGGCTACACCTTC. It translates to CASGELPDYYGYTF.

This chain uses TRBV6-5 with TRBJ2-7; D is uncertain. Germline V gene data show CDR1 as MNHEY and CDR2 as SVGAGI. The CDR3 totals 14 residues. Trimming removed 0 bases from V and 2 bases from J, with 8 bases in between. Written as DNA, the CDR3 is TGTGCCAGCAGTTACTCCAAGGTTGCCTACGAGCAGTACTTC. Its translation: CASSYSKVAYEQYF.

The chain uses TRBV27 and TRBJ2-2; TRBD1 matches 10 bases. There are 16 residues in the CDR3. With 5 bases clipped from V and 7 bases from J, the junction kept 10 bases outside the gene matches. CDR1 MNHEY and CDR2 SMNVEV come from the germline V gene (reference sequence). This CDR3 reads CASSPPDRGHGGELFF. In nucleotides, the CDR3 is TGTGCCAGCAGTCCCCCCGACAGGGGGCACGGCGGGGAGCTGTTTTTT.

The chain has TRBV19 and TRBJ2-2; D remains unclear. The germline CDR1 and CDR2 sequences are LNHDA and SQIVND (reference sequence). There are 17 residues in the CDR3. V was pared by 3 bases and J by 0 bases, with 14 bases between. CDR3 in DNA: TGTGCCAGTAGTATGATGGGAACGTGGGCGAACACCGGGGAGCTGTTTTTT. Protein product: CASSMMGTWANTGELFF.